This TCR beta chain was identified in a study of T cells after yellow fever vaccination. V shed 0 bases and J shed 6 bases, with 15 bases lying between them. The CDR3 is 16 residues long. Germline V gene lookup returns CDR1 LGHNA and CDR2 YSLEER. TCRdb re-called the 5' RACE reads through MiXCR, storing one row per CDR3 protein. The data hold 200,000 to 250,000 distinct CDR3 sequences, with roughly 7.2% observed a single time. The J gene is TRBJ2-1, the V gene TRBV4-3, with D tentatively TRBD2 (5 bases). The clonotype originates from a man aged 25-45 years who received the YFV17D yellow fever vaccine. Sequenced material: CD4+ T cells sorted from PBMCs, taken 15 days after the yellow fever booster vaccination. The CDR3 loop reads CASSQDLVGVGNEQFF. CDR3 DNA: TGCGCCAGCAGCCAAGATCTCGTGGGAGTGGGCAATGAGCAGTTCTTC.